This paragraph reports one TCR beta chain. The target antigen is unknown. This sample was included in a study of T cell responses to AZD1222 COVID-19 vaccine. Measured with immunoSEQ multiplex PCR; TCRdb has only the in-frame clones, and not every one. The sample lists 200,000 or so clones; approximately 94% were seen once. Findings of the study overall: Donors in the cohort were predominantly white British and more often female, and clonal diversity was possibly underestimated.

Germline loops: CDR1 KGHDR, CDR2 SFDVKD. V lost 5 bases and J 2 bases, leaving 11 bases between the germline ends. This CDR3 is built from 14 residues. The chain is built from TRBV24-1 and TRBJ1-1; D not certain. The source was peripheral blood, collected 28 days after the second AZD1222 dose. The TCR sequence derives from an adult who received the AZD1222 COVID-19 vaccine. CDR3 DNA: TGTGCCACCAGTGCCGGCGGCACTAACACTGAAGCTTTCTTT. Translated: CATSAGGTNTEAFF.